This TCR beta chain originates from a study of CD8 T cells in Susac syndrome (dated by TCRdb to the late 2010s). With respect to the entire study: Among the sequenced Susac syndrome patients, five or six had clinically active disease and under 10 were in clinical remission. At blood withdrawal, Susac syndrome patients were therapy-naive, treated with corticosteroids (with IVIg additionally given to some), or treated with IVIg alone. Repertoire sequencing was used to test whether CD8+ T cell activation and differentiation in Susac syndrome was antigen driven.

Peripheral blood CD8+ and CD4+ T cells from healthy donors, Susac syndrome patients and multiple sclerosis patients were profiled using high-throughput TCR beta sequencing. The Susac syndrome patients fulfilled recently defined diagnostic criteria for definite or probable disease. Bulk CD8+ and CD4+ T cells were purified by magnetic negative isolation, while CD8+ TEMRA cells were enriched using FACS. Blood was collected in EDTA tubes and processed within 24 hours, with PBMCs isolated through density gradient centrifugation. PBMCs intended for TCR sequencing were cryopreserved in liquid nitrogen and thawed later in a water bath at 37 degrees C. The sorted or isolated CD4+, CD8+ and CD8+ TEMRA cells had a purity of 90% or higher. About this clonotype itself: There is no known antigen for this receptor. Base qualities were left out, and no much larger clone turns up one base away.

Study-level results and caveats: The TCR sequencing and HLA analysis was acknowledged to have included a relatively small number of individuals. In patients with Susac syndrome, the CD4+ T cell repertoire showed no detectable clonal expansion.

The junction carries 13 bases between V and J, which are trimmed by 4 bases and 3 bases respectively. The germline V gene sets CDR1 to SGDLS and CDR2 to YYNGEE. From cysteine to phenylalanine, the CDR3 is 14 amino acids long. Only CDR3 DNA is held: 42 bases, read in frame from base 1. RNA was extracted using the RNeasy kit, and roughly 0.45 to 1 microgram was reverse transcribed with random hexamers. TCR beta CDR3 regions were amplified with the immunoSEQ multiplex PCR assay covering 54 Vbeta and 13 Jbeta segments. PCR amplification bias was corrected by using a synthetic template baseline for primer optimization and computational correction. As for how the authors treated the data: Reads were annotated to V, D and J genes per IMGT and analyzed with immunoSEQ Analyzer, keeping only productive sequences. Clonality was calculated as one minus the Shannon entropy normalized by log2 of the number of productive unique sequences. For each patient and control, public and private clones were evaluated among the 100 most prevalent clones. Susac-specific clones were defined as absent from healthy and MS cohorts, over a thousand published viral clones and other ImmuneACCESS disease sequences. TCRdb reprocessing: public reads trimmed at Q25 with fastp, clones called with MiXCR, in-frame beta chains kept. Every entry covers one CDR3 protein and lists the most common genes and DNA from its rows. These V and J calls rely on TCRdb rather than the paper's analysis. This sample lists about 140,000 distinct CDR3 sequences; 85% to 95% were detected once. 0.14% of the sample belongs to the ten largest clones.

The receptor comes from a human donor with Susac syndrome. The sample taken for sequencing was CD4+ T cells from PBMCs. In this chain, TRBV9 is recombined with TRBJ1-2; no D segment can be confidently identified. CDR3 protein: CASSPGVGDYGYTF. The nucleotides read TGTGCCAGCAGCCCGGGTGTTGGGGACTATGGCTACACCTTC.